This T cell receptor beta chain was identified in a study of shared clonotypes between healthy human individuals. Study conclusions and caveats: The researchers took only blood, and tissue repertoires probably look different.

Sequenced by immunoSEQ multiplex PCR; TCRdb stores in-frame clones only, minus some. The sample holds some 1.5 million clones; roughly 98% are singletons and the top ten take 0.45%. The CDR3 spans 14 residues. CDR1 and CDR2 from the germline V gene are SGHNT and YYREEE (reference sequence). V was pared by 3 bases and J by 2 bases, with 12 bases between. Concerning this clone itself: Its specificity is not known.

The sequence derives from a man younger than 45 in good health. The source material was naive CD4+ T cells sorted from blood. The subset denotes: CD45RA+ positively selected. This chain links TRBV5-4 with TRBJ2-7; D possibly matches TRBD1 or TRBD2 (5 bases each). The CDR3 DNA follows: TGTGCCAGCAGCTACCGGGACGGAACCTACGAGCAGTACTTC. It codes for CASSYRDGTYEQYF.